This TCR beta chain was recorded in a study of shared clonotypes between healthy human individuals. Study at large: Used for every donor were three CD4 naive, three CD4 memory, two CD8 naive and one CD8 memory plate.

Donors comprised only Caucasian adults living in Nashville, Tennessee. Germline assignment: CDR1 SNHLY and CDR2 FYNNEI. Germline trimming cut 4 bases from V and 7 bases from J; bases unmatched to any gene: 7. CDR3 length: 13 amino acids. Assay used: immunoSEQ multiplex PCR; TCRdb lists only in-frame clones, some missing. The profile shows a few million clones, approximately 94% of them singletons. The V and J genes are TRBV2 and TRBJ2-7; 7 nucleotides align to TRBD1. The receptor's source is a man aged 18 to 29 in good health. Sequences were obtained from naive CD4+ T cells sorted from blood. Subset specified: CD45RA+ positively selected. The CDR3: CASSGMSGGEQYF. Written as DNA, the CDR3 is TGTGCCAGCAGTGGCATGTCAGGGGGAGAGCAGTACTTC.